Listed here are 10 T cell receptor beta chains from one sample, sequenced in a study of cytomegalovirus exposure and HLA in healthy donors. Amplification used 60 Vbeta primers and 13 Jbeta primers. The assay was immunoSEQ multiplex PCR, and TCRdb's table has in-frame clones only and misses some. The table shows around 170,000 clones, with 65% to 85% occurring only once. Sequenced material: PBMCs. The receptors stem from a woman aged 18-29 years in good health and CMV-seronegative.

The V call is TRBV5-6, the J call TRBJ2-2, with D uncertain. CDR1 and CDR2 from the germline V gene are SGHDT and YYEEEE. V lost 8 bases and J 6 bases, leaving 11 bases between the germline ends. The CDR3 runs to 12 residues. In DNA, the CDR3 is TGTGCCAGTGGCCTCCCGTCCGGGGAGCTGTTTTTT. It yields the protein CASGLPSGELFF.

The rearrangement uses TRBV6-6 and TRBJ1-1; D not resolved. Looked up from germline, CDR1 is MNHNY and CDR2 is SVGAGI (reference sequence). The CDR3 length is 13 residues. With 8 bases removed from V and 3 bases from J, the gap between germline ends came to 13 bases. Here the CDR3 reads CASLEEAYTEAFF. CDR3 sequence (DNA): TGTGCCAGCCTGGAGGAGGCCTACACTGAAGCTTTCTTT.

This clone was found once. This CDR3 is CASSLGEVVSEAFF. CDR3 nucleotides: TGCGCCAGCAGCTTGGGAGAGGTGGTATCTGAAGCTTTCTTT. The chain is built from TRBV5-1 and TRBJ1-1; D not certain. The CDR3 runs to 14 residues. Germline V gives CDR1 SGHRS, CDR2 YFSETQ. Trimming left V 0 bases short and J 6 bases short, with 12 bases between.

The chain combines TRBV6-1 with TRBJ1-1, with 9 bases that match TRBD1. Unmatched junction bases numbered 1, after V lost 4 bases and J lost 1 base. CDR1 and CDR2 (germline): MNHNS, SASEGT. This CDR3 has 14 amino acids. The CDR3 sequence: CASSGQGGNTEAFF. CDR3 coding DNA: TGTGCCAGCAGTGGACAGGGGGGGAACACTGAAGCTTTCTTT.

For the CDR3, the DNA is TGTGCCAGCAGTGAACTCTATGGCTACACCTTC. Translation: CASSELYGYTF. The chain recombines TRBV6-6 with TRBJ1-2, with D unclear. CDR1 MNHNY and CDR2 SVGAGI come from the germline V gene (reference sequence). The CDR3 extends over 11 amino acids. Deletions cut 5 bases from V and 4 bases from J, with 5 bases between.

This clone was seen just once. The chain joins TRBV28 to TRBJ2-7; TRBD2 is a possible D gene (7 bases). CDR1 and CDR2 from the germline V gene are MDHEN and SYDVKM. Trimming left V 3 bases short and J 1 base short, with 10 bases between. CDR3 size: 14 residues. The CDR3 bases are TGTGCCAGCAGTTTGGGGAGGGGGTCCTACGAGCAGTACTTC. This encodes CASSLGRGSYEQYF.

The chain uses TRBV7-9 and TRBJ2-3; maybe TRBD2 (6 bases). Trimming pared 4 bases from V and 1 base from J, leaving 12 bases between. The CDR3 sequence is 15 residues long. Germline CDR1 reads SEHNR; CDR2 reads FQNEAQ (reference sequence). The CDR3 DNA sequence: TGTGCCAGCAGCTCTGGGACTGTTCGCACAGATACGCAGTATTTT. It codes for CASSSGTVRTDTQYF.

The V call is TRBV4-2, the J call TRBJ1-2, with 7 bases matching TRBD1. Germline trimming cut 0 bases from V and 8 bases from J; bases unmatched to any gene: 9. The germline gives CDR1 LGHNA, CDR2 YNFKEQ. The CDR3 contains 15 residues. The DNA of the CDR3 is TGTGCCAGCAGCCAAGATCGAGGAGGGGGCATGGGCTACACCTTC. Translated, it gives CASSQDRGGGMGYTF.

The chain has TRBV18 and TRBJ2-6; D not resolved. CDR1 and CDR2 (germline): KGHSH, LQKENI. The CDR3 is 15 residues long. The ends were cut back, 4 bases at V and 1 base at J, with 8 bases in the middle. CDR3 amino acids: CASSRIASGANVLTF. The CDR3 nucleotides are TGTGCCAGCTCACGAATAGCTTCTGGGGCCAACGTCCTGACTTTC.

A word on this clone: At one end, the junction sequence differs from germline, possibly due to a read error. The chain couples TRBV5-6 to TRBJ2-6; the match to TRBD2 covers 7 bases. This CDR3 comprises 17 residues. The germline V gene encodes CDR1 SGHDT and CDR2 YYEEEE. CDR3 region: CASSSVREGTGANGLTF. In DNA, the CDR3 is TGTGCCAGCAGCTCGGTCAGGGAGGGAACTGGGGCCAACGGCCTGACTTTC.